The 18 T cell receptor beta chains below were found in one sample sequenced in a study of shared T cell receptors in the human thymus. Clones were sequenced by immunoSEQ multiplex PCR, and TCRdb holds only the in-frame ones, with some missing. The sample carries hundreds of thousands of clones, around 87% recorded once. These data were also filed under a second study, of human thymus T cells.

The sequencing sample was made of thymocytes. These receptors originate from a boy less than two years old with a congenital heart defect.

The chain joins TRBV19 to TRBJ2-1; D is perhaps TRBD1 (5 bases). Per germline, CDR1 LNHDA and CDR2 SQIVND (reference sequence). The V and J ends lost 3 bases and 5 bases respectively, with 14 bases between them. There are 15 residues in the CDR3. The CDR3 spells CASSMGRESDNEQFF. DNA for the CDR3: TGTGCCAGTAGTATGGGCAGGGAATCCGACAATGAGCAGTTCTTC.

CDR3: CASSLARTEPQHF. The CDR3 nucleotides are TGTGCCAGCAGCTTAGCCAGGACTGAGCCCCAGCATTTT. The J gene is TRBJ1-5, the V gene TRBV11-2; no definite D call. Germline V gene data show CDR1 as SGHAT and CDR2 as FQNNGV. The CDR3 length is 13 residues. Trimming cost V 1 base and J 8 bases, with 9 bases left between them.

This chain links TRBV5-6 with TRBJ2-7, with 7 bases matching TRBD1. CDR3 length: 15 amino acids. The V segment lost 3 bases and the J segment 7 bases; nucleotides outside the gene matches: 13. Germline CDR1 reads SGHDT; CDR2 reads YYEEEE. The CDR3 bases are TGTGCCAGCAGCTCCGGACCGAAGACAGGGCAAGAGCAGTACTTC. This codes for CASSSGPKTGQEQYF.

The chain links TRBV29-1 to TRBJ1-2; D unresolved. Trimming left V 4 bases short and J 4 bases short, with 13 bases between. This CDR3 spans 13 amino acids. CDR1 is SQVTM and CDR2 is ANQGSEA in the germline V gene. Here the CDR3 reads CSVAPETTYGYTF. The CDR3 DNA is TGCAGCGTTGCGCCCGAGACAACCTATGGCTACACCTTC.

The J gene is TRBJ1-6, the V gene TRBV30; 9 bases are a match to TRBD1. The CDR3 spans 14 residues. The J segment lost 9 bases and the V segment lost 3 bases, leaving 6 bases of the junction unmatched. Germline V gene sequence: CDR1 GTSNPN, CDR2 SVGIG (reference sequence). The CDR3 sequence: CAWRETGGFSPLHF. The CDR3 bases are TGTGCCTGGAGGGAGACAGGGGGTTTTTCACCCCTCCACTTT.

The chain links TRBV11-2 to TRBJ1-3; no reliable D call. V was shortened by 8 bases and J by 0 bases, with 17 bases between the two germline ends. Germline V gene sequence: CDR1 SGHAT, CDR2 FQNNGV. The CDR3 consists of 16 residues. CDR3 DNA: TGTGCCAGCCGAGGCAAGGTCACCCACTCTGGAAACACCATATATTTT. This sequence encodes CASRGKVTHSGNTIYF.

In its sample, this clone was seen once. The chain links TRBV28 to TRBJ1-5; 9 bases line up with TRBD1. The germline CDR1 and CDR2 sequences are MDHEN and SYDVKM. The CDR3 is made up of 19 amino acids. V lost 3 bases, J lost 0 bases, and 12 bases stayed unmatched. CDR3 sequence: CASSLVTGGTPYSNQPQHF. In DNA form, the CDR3 reads TGTGCCAGCAGTTTGGTGACAGGGGGGACTCCATATAGCAATCAGCCCCAGCATTTT.

V gene TRBV4-3 combines with J gene TRBJ1-3, with TRBD1 matching over 8 bases. V lost 0 bases, J lost 3 bases, and 10 bases stayed unmatched. This CDR3 has 18 amino acids. Germline CDR1 is LGHNA and CDR2 is YSLEER. DNA of the CDR3: TGCGCCAGCAGCCAAGATCGAAGGCGACAGGGGATTGGAAACACCATATATTTT. Translated, it gives CASSQDRRRQGIGNTIYF.

CDR3 sequence: CASSQYRLAGRPYEQYF. In DNA form, the CDR3 reads TGTGCCAGCAGTCAATACCGACTAGCGGGGCGCCCCTACGAGCAGTACTTC. This chain links TRBV27 with TRBJ2-7; 11 bases line up with TRBD2. CDR1 is MNHEY, CDR2 SMNVEV, per germline (reference sequence). There are 17 residues in the CDR3. J lost 2 bases, V lost 5 bases, and 11 bases had no gene match.

V and J are TRBV7-2 and TRBJ2-7; 7 bases match TRBD2. Trimming removed 5 bases from V and 2 bases from J; junction bases left unmatched: 9. Germline V gives CDR1 SGHTA, CDR2 FQGNSA. The CDR3 loop spans 15 amino acids. The CDR3 nucleotides read TGTGCCAGCAGCAAGCGGGACCTAGGGGCCTACGAGCAGTACTTC. Protein sequence: CASSKRDLGAYEQYF.

V and J are TRBV11-2 and TRBJ1-3, with D uncertain. V dropped 1 base and J dropped 0 bases, with 10 bases sitting between them. The CDR3 has 16 amino acids. Germline V gene lookup returns CDR1 SGHAT and CDR2 FQNNGV. CDR3 in amino acids: CASSLGQALSGNTIYF. The CDR3 nucleotides read TGTGCCAGCAGCTTAGGGCAGGCACTCTCTGGAAACACCATATATTTT.

This chain connects TRBV4-3 to TRBJ2-5; TRBD1 aligns across 7 bases. The V gene's germline CDR1 is LGHNA and CDR2 YSLEER. This CDR3 spans 18 amino acids. The junction had 18 bases not matched to a gene; V was cut back by 0 bases and J by 8 bases. Here the CDR3 reads CASSQECSWEGGVDTQYF. The CDR3 nucleotides read TGCGCCAGCAGCCAAGAATGCTCATGGGAAGGGGGCGTAGATACCCAGTACTTC.

This clone was found once. The V and J genes are TRBV11-2 and TRBJ1-3; D uncertain. The CDR3 spans 15 residues. Trimming shortened V by 0 bases and J by 0 bases, and 6 bases separated the two germline ends. The germline CDR1 and CDR2 sequences are SGHAT and FQNNGV. The CDR3 bases are TGTGCCAGCAGCTTAGATCAGATCTCTGGAAACACCATATATTTT. It codes for CASSLDQISGNTIYF.

The chain combines TRBV7-7 with TRBJ1-5; no clear D gene. V was trimmed by 1 base and J by 4 bases, leaving 5 bases between them. The CDR3 runs 13 residues. CDR1 SSHAT and CDR2 FNYEAQ come from the germline V gene (reference sequence). CDR3 DNA: TGTGCCAGCAGCTTAGGGCCGAATCAGCCCCAGCATTTT. Protein sequence: CASSLGPNQPQHF.

The rearrangement joins TRBV5-4 to TRBJ2-3, with unresolved D. Trimming cost V 4 bases and J 2 bases, with 20 bases left between them. The CDR3 has 17 amino acids. CDR1 is SGHNT and CDR2 is YYREEE in the germline V gene (reference sequence). CDR3 coding DNA: TGTGCCAGCAGCGTCCGACACCTACACAAATTCACAGATACGCAGTATTTT. It translates to CASSVRHLHKFTDTQYF.

This clone appeared a single time. This chain connects TRBV4-3 to TRBJ2-1, with 7 bases lining up with TRBD2. Trimming at V came to 3 bases and at J to 4 bases, leaving 12 bases not matched to a gene. From germline, CDR1 is LGHNA and CDR2 YSLEER. The CDR3 totals 17 residues. The CDR3 DNA reads as TGCGCCAGCAGCCAGAGTCGGGGCGGGAGTAAATACAATGAGCAGTTCTTC. Its translation: CASSQSRGGSKYNEQFF.

V is TRBV4-3 and J is TRBJ2-5; 13 nucleotides align to TRBD2. The CDR3 consists of 18 residues. In germline, CDR1 is LGHNA, CDR2 YSLEER. The J segment lost 3 bases and the V segment lost 4 bases, leaving 11 bases of the junction unmatched. CDR3 sequence reads: CASSLKRTSGSIEETQYF. The CDR3 region has the DNA TGCGCCAGCAGCCTCAAGCGGACTAGCGGGAGTATAGAAGAGACCCAGTACTTC.

As to this clone: Other nucleotide sequences in the sample specify the same CDR3. The CDR3 spells CASSPGQGPYEQYF. In DNA form, the CDR3 reads TGTGCCAGCAGCCCGGGACAGGGACCCTACGAGCAGTACTTC. The chain employs TRBV28 and TRBJ2-7; 9 nucleotides line up with TRBD1. From germline, CDR1 is MDHEN and CDR2 SYDVKM. There are 14 residues in the CDR3. V trimming: 6 bases; J trimming: 2 bases; junction bases outside the gene matches: 5.